Following are 9 T cell receptor beta chains from one sample sequenced in a study of blood T cell repertoires in COVID-19. Measured with immunoSEQ multiplex PCR; TCRdb has only the in-frame clones, and not every one. Here the sample spans 150,000 or so clones, roughly 87% being singletons. Sequencing was performed on PBMCs or T cells enriched from blood (not recorded which). The receptor set was obtained from a man aged 45-65 years who had recovered from COVID-19.

The J gene is TRBJ2-5, the V gene TRBV28; TRBD2 agrees at 9 bases. Unmatched junction bases numbered 7, after V lost 6 bases and J lost 5 bases. The CDR3 extends over 14 amino acids. Germline V CDR1 and CDR2: MDHEN, SYDVKM. CDR3 coding DNA: TGTGCCAGCAGAGGCGGGGGGGCCTTTGAGACCCAGTACTTC. Translating it yields CASRGGGAFETQYF.

The chain combines TRBV7-9 with TRBJ2-7; D not resolved. The CDR3 covers 15 residues. Germline loops: CDR1 SEHNR, CDR2 FQNEAQ (reference sequence). V lost 0 bases and J 3 bases, leaving 12 bases between the germline ends. Written as DNA, the CDR3 is TGTGCCAGCAGCTTAGCGTTCCAGGAAAACTACGAGCAGTACTTC. As protein: CASSLAFQENYEQYF.

The V and J genes are TRBV3-1 (or the pseudogene TRBV3-2) and TRBJ1-6, with a tentative D call TRBD1 (6 bases). V was shortened by 0 bases and J by 16 bases, with 16 bases between the two germline ends. The CDR3 sequence is 14 residues long. Germline lookup yields CDR1 LGHDT and CDR2 YNNKEL (reference sequence). The CDR3 nucleotides are TGTGCCAGCAGCCAAGAATCACAGGGAGATTCTCTCCACTTT. Translated, it gives CASSQESQGDSLHF.

The genes are TRBV7-9 and TRBJ2-7; no clear D. The V end was cut by 1 base, the J end by 3 bases, with 7 bases between. The CDR3 runs 13 residues. From germline, CDR1 is SEHNR and CDR2 FQNEAQ (reference sequence). The CDR3 reads CASSLGSDYEQYF. CDR3 nucleotide sequence: TGTGCCAGCAGCTTAGGATCAGACTACGAGCAGTACTTC.

A note on this clone: A read error may account for a junction end that differs from germline. This chain links TRBV5-5 with TRBJ1-6; D is uncertain. The CDR3 totals 16 residues. CDR1 SGHKS and CDR2 YYEKEE come from the germline V gene (reference sequence). The CDR3 nucleotides read TGTGCCAGCAGCCCCTGGGCCAGCTCCGATAATTCACCCCTCCACTTT. Protein product: CASSPWASSDNSPLHF.

The chain links TRBV27 to TRBJ2-1; TRBD2 matches at 8 bases. CDR3 size: 17 residues. From germline, CDR1 is MNHEY and CDR2 SMNVEV (reference sequence). Unmatched junction bases numbered 10, after V lost 4 bases and J lost 2 bases. The CDR3 here is CASSSITGTSPYNEQFF. Here the CDR3 DNA reads TGTGCCAGCAGTTCCATAACCGGGACTAGTCCCTACAATGAGCAGTTCTTC.

This chain joins TRBV6-6 and TRBJ2-1; TRBD2 matches at 14 bases. Unmatched junction bases numbered 8, after V lost 6 bases and J lost 7 bases. CDR1 is MNHNY, CDR2 SVGAGI, per germline (reference sequence). The CDR3 extends over 16 amino acids. The CDR3 nucleotides read TGTGCCAGCAGGAAGACTAGCGGGAGGGTTGAGAATGAGCAGTTCTTC. It translates to CASRKTSGRVENEQFF.

This clone was seen a few times. V and J are TRBV6-1 and TRBJ1-2; D not certain. CDR3 size: 13 residues. Germline CDR1 is MNHNS and CDR2 is SASEGT. V lost 2 bases and J lost 4, with 8 bases in between. The CDR3 DNA follows: TGTGCCAGCAGTGAAAGAGAAACCTATGGCTACACCTTC. Translated, it gives CASSERETYGYTF.

The V and J genes are TRBV6-5 and TRBJ1-2; TRBD1 matches at 8 bases. J gave up 2 bases and V 7 bases, and 9 bases lay outside the gene matches. The CDR3 is 15 amino acids. Per germline, CDR1 MNHEY and CDR2 SVGAGI. The CDR3 bases are TGTGCCAGCACCCCCCGGACAGGGACCAACTATGGCTACACCTTC. Amino acids: CASTPRTGTNYGYTF.